This T cell receptor (beta chain) comes out of a study of regulatory T cells in long-lasting Graves disease (dated by TCRdb to about 2021). The study in broad terms: To count as having persistent Graves' disease, a patient had to have received antithyroid drug treatment for over 5 years with TSH receptor autoantibodies remaining persistently positive. Persistent Graves' disease patients in the clinical cohort had taken antithyroid drugs for roughly ten years on average. TCR sequencing covered some 13 persistent and around 20 newly diagnosed Graves' disease patients, around 33 samples in total. The study was registered as a clinical trial and conducted in China. Peripheral blood TCR sequencing and RNA sequencing compared persistent Graves' disease patients with newly diagnosed Graves' disease patients.

Paper-wide results and their limitations: The small sample size was acknowledged by the authors as a limitation that may reduce accuracy. Sequencing and analysis were restricted to the TCR beta chain. Only peripheral blood was studied, because thyroid tissue, the primary lesion, was inaccessible. Persistent Graves' disease patients showed lower TCR Shannon entropy and fewer highly expanded clones than newly diagnosed patients, suggesting clonal expansion. Preferential use of TRBV28, TRBJ1-2 and TRBJ2-5 was observed in persistent disease, whereas TRBV20-1 and TRBJ2-1 were favored in newly diagnosed disease. Persistent patients shared more public clonotypes among themselves (2,741) than newly diagnosed patients did (more than 850).

This clonotype was picked up many times. Its specific antigen is unknown. No quality values exist for individual bases; no much larger clone is one base distant. Per the publication, the time point label means: persistent/refractory GD, antithyroid drugs over 5 years with positive TRAb. RNA was extracted from PBMCs in TRIzol for both TCR sequencing and RNA sequencing. The diagnosis of Graves' disease was made according to American Thyroid Association guidelines. Recruitment of patients was carried out at an endocrinology department in Xi'an, China. From each patient, nine milliliters of peripheral blood was collected into an EDTA anticoagulant tube. Ficoll Paque Plus density gradient separation was used to isolate PBMCs, and no additional T cell sorting was done. An Agilent 2100 Bioanalyzer and agarose gel were used to assess RNA quality, and a NanoDrop 2000 was used to measure RNA concentration. CDR1 and CDR2 were assigned from the germline V gene (reference sequence) as LGHDT and YNNKEL. V is clipped by 4 bases and J by 1 base, and the sequence between their germline boundaries is 11 bases long. From its cysteine to its phenylalanine, the CDR3 spans 15 amino acids. Solely the CDR3 DNA is kept, with 45 bases framed from the first base.

Library prep was done by multiplex PCR. Sequencing was performed on an Illumina HiSeq 4000. TCR beta libraries were built with iRepertoire HTBI primers and Arm-PCR amplification of CDR3 regions. PCR products were gel purified before sequencing. As for how the authors treated the data: Gene usage analysis of CDR3 amino acid clonotypes relied on the approximately 60 TRBV and about 13 TRBJ segments identified across samples. COPE and FqMerger were used to merge the filtered high-quality paired reads into contigs. BLAST was used to align contigs to IMGT TRBV, TRBD and TRBJ reference genes, and CDR3 was defined according to IMGT. Any clonotype with a frequency above 0.1% was counted as a highly expanded clone. Shannon entropy served as the measure of repertoire diversity, while the Gini coefficient captured V-J evenness. A clonotype was considered public if more than one individual shared it. The public reads were quality trimmed at Q25 with fastp and then assembled into clones with MiXCR by TCRdb, keeping productive beta chains. Every distinct CDR3 protein forms one entry, paired with its most common genes and DNA. None of the V and J calls come from the authors' own analysis; TCRdb made them. Across this sample there are 430,000 or so distinct CDR3 sequences, with around 20% seen only once. Around an eighth of the sample is in the top ten clones.

The sequenced sample was peripheral blood mononuclear cells (PBMCs), obtained when the disease was refractory, from a patient treated with antithyroid drugs. The sequence is built from TRBV3-1 and TRBJ1-5; the D gene is unclear. The source is a female donor with Graves disease. At the DNA level, the sequence is TGTGCCAGCAGCCCCAAGCGGGGAAGCAATCAGCCCCAGCATTTT. This gives the protein CASSPKRGSNQPQHF.